The entry below gives a single T cell receptor beta chain sequence along with its context. This entry belongs to a study of CD8 T cells in Susac syndrome. The study used treatment-naive patients who had stable or active relapsing-remitting disease as multiple sclerosis controls. RNA was extracted with the RNeasy kit, and a quantity of roughly 0.45 to 1 ug was reverse transcribed using random hexamers. The method of amplification for TCR beta CDR3 was immunoSEQ multiplex PCR, covering 54 Vbeta and 13 Jbeta. TCRdb itself ran the immunoSEQ multiplex PCR reads through MiXCR, one entry per CDR3 protein. This table holds 330,000 or so distinct CDR3 sequences, 65% to 90% found once. In germline, CDR1 is LGHDT, CDR2 YNNKEL (reference sequence). The length of the CDR3 is 20 residues. V lost 3 bases to trimming and J lost 2 bases; unmatched junction nucleotides: 20.

The receptor's source is a human donor with multiple sclerosis. V usage is TRBV3-1 and J usage is TRBJ2-5, with 8 bases matching TRBD2. The sequenced sample consisted of CD8+ T cells from PBMCs. CDR3 DNA sequence: TGTGCCAGCAGCCATAGATCGGCGGATAGCGGGACCCAGCCTCAAGAGACCCAGTACTTC. Translated, it gives CASSHRSADSGTQPQETQYF.